This TCR beta chain is from a study of OX40 agonist ivuxolimab in advanced cancers. Germline V gene data show CDR1 as MRHNA and CDR2 as SNTAGT. The CDR3 runs 13 residues. V lost 0 bases, J lost 5 bases, and 6 bases lay in between. The table came from immunoSEQ multiplex PCR; TCRdb's copy has only in-frame clones and leaves some out. This repertoire shows 70,000 to 80,000 clones, 86% found once; its top ten account for around 0.79%. The starting material was CD4+ or CD8+ T cells sorted from blood, obtained in a trial of the OX40 agonist ivuxolimab. The receptor was derived from an adult with an advanced solid tumor such as melanoma, head and neck, liver or kidney cancer. The rearrangement links TRBV6-4 to TRBJ2-3; D is uncertain. The CDR3 DNA reads TGTGCCAGCAGTGACTCGGGGTTAGATACGCAGTATTTT. Protein product: CASSDSGLDTQYF.